A single sample is the source of the 19 T cell receptor beta chains below, sequenced in a study of cytomegalovirus exposure and HLA in healthy donors. Both 60 Vbeta primers and 13 Jbeta primers went into the PCR. Clones were sequenced by immunoSEQ multiplex PCR, and TCRdb holds only the in-frame ones, with some missing. The data contain about 160,000 clones, about two thirds of them seen just once; the ten biggest clones take up approximately 3%. Sequenced sample: PBMCs. The receptors come from a woman aged 25 to 45 in good health and CMV-seronegative.

The genes are TRBV7-9 and TRBJ1-2; 10 bases agree with TRBD1. CDR1 and CDR2 from the germline V gene are SEHNR and FQNEAQ (reference sequence). Germline trimming cut 5 bases from V and 7 bases from J; bases unmatched to any gene: 4. CDR3 size: 13 residues. In DNA, the CDR3 is TGTGCCAGCAGCACTGGGACAGGGGCTGGCTACACCTTC. Residues: CASSTGTGAGYTF.

V gene TRBV6-1 combines with J gene TRBJ1-6, with 7 bases that match TRBD1. V lost 1 base, J lost 8 bases, and 5 bases stayed unmatched. There are 15 residues in the CDR3. Germline loops: CDR1 MNHNS, CDR2 SASEGT. The CDR3 here is CASSEGAGGYSPLHF. DNA of the CDR3: TGTGCCAGCAGTGAAGGGGCAGGGGGGTATTCACCCCTCCACTTT.

The chain combines TRBV6-5 with TRBJ2-1; 8 bases match TRBD1. Germline V gene sequence: CDR1 MNHEY, CDR2 SVGAGI. The junction had 4 bases not matched to a gene; V was cut back by 6 bases and J by 3 bases. This CDR3 is built from 14 residues. The CDR3 loop is CASRRQGIYNEQFF. In nucleotides, the CDR3 is TGTGCCAGCAGGCGACAGGGGATCTACAATGAGCAGTTCTTC.

The chain uses TRBV7-3 and TRBJ2-3, with TRBD2 identical over 9 bases. The CDR3 covers 19 residues. V dropped 4 bases and J dropped 2; count of bases not matched to a gene: 16. Germline V gene sequence: CDR1 SGHTA, CDR2 FQGTGA. The CDR3 loop is CASSSSFSGRGGPTDTQYF. The CDR3 coding sequence is TGTGCCAGCAGCTCCTCCTTTAGCGGGAGAGGGGGCCCCACAGATACGCAGTATTTT.

This sequence joins TRBV6-5 and TRBJ1-5; 7 nucleotides line up with TRBD1. CDR1 and CDR2 from the germline V gene are MNHEY and SVGAGI. V lost 2 bases and J lost 7; bases outside the gene matches: 8. The CDR3 sequence is 15 residues long. The DNA for the CDR3 is TGTGCCAGCAGTTACGCATCAGGGGGTGGACAGCCCCAGCATTTT. Translation: CASSYASGGGQPQHF.

The CDR3 DNA reads TGTGCCAGCAGCTCCCGGGTAGCGGGACCATACGAGCAGTACTTC. Its translation is CASSSRVAGPYEQYF. The rearrangement uses TRBV7-2 and TRBJ2-7; 8 nucleotides align to TRBD2. CDR3 length: 15 amino acids. V dropped 4 bases and J dropped 4; count of bases not matched to a gene: 9. Germline V gives CDR1 SGHTA, CDR2 FQGNSA.

This clone was recorded only once. The chain links TRBV6-6 to TRBJ2-1; TRBD2 is a possible D gene (6 bases). Per the germline V gene, CDR1 is MNHNY and CDR2 is SVGAGI (reference sequence). Trimming removed 6 bases at V and 9 bases at J, with 9 bases between. The CDR3 runs 11 residues. Here the CDR3 DNA reads TGTGCCAGCAGACGGGGGTTTGAGCAGTTCTTC. As protein: CASRRGFEQFF.

V is TRBV7-9 and J is TRBJ2-5, with D unresolved. CDR1 is SEHNR and CDR2 is FQNEAQ in the germline V gene (reference sequence). The CDR3 is 13 amino acids. V shed 2 bases and J shed 2 bases, with 6 bases lying between them. The CDR3 region is CASSLSPQETQYF. CDR3 sequence (DNA): TGTGCCAGCAGCTTATCCCCGCAAGAGACCCAGTACTTC. The full variable domain, with the rest looked up from reference TRBV7-9 and TRBJ2-5, is DTGVSQNPRHKITKRGQNVTFRCDPISEHNRLYWYRQTLGQGPEFLTYFQNEAQLEKSRLLSDRFSAERPKGSFSTLEIQRTEQGDSAMYLCASSLSPQETQYFGPGTRLLVL.

The chain couples TRBV4-1 to TRBJ2-2, with D possibly being TRBD2 (6 bases). This CDR3 spans 14 amino acids. V lost 1 base and J 8 bases, leaving 11 bases between the germline ends. Germline V CDR1 and CDR2: MGHRA, YSYEKL. The CDR3, as DNA: TGCGCCAGCAGCCAAGCCGGGGGACTGGGGGAGCTGTTTTTT. Amino acids: CASSQAGGLGELFF.

Only one count was recorded for this clone. V usage is TRBV15 and J usage is TRBJ1-5, with 8 bases fitting TRBD1. V lost 5 bases and J lost 5; bases outside the gene matches: 8. The CDR3 covers 15 residues. Germline V CDR1 and CDR2: LNHNV, YYDKDF (reference sequence). CDR3 residues: CATSRRTGTDQPQHF. The CDR3 DNA follows: TGTGCCACCAGCCGCCGGACAGGGACGGATCAGCCCCAGCATTTT.

This clone was detected a few times. The rearrangement uses TRBV29-1 and TRBJ2-1, with D tentatively TRBD1 (5 bases). The length of the CDR3 is 12 residues. Trimming left V 5 bases short and J 5 bases short, with 10 bases between. Germline-derived CDR1 and CDR2 are SQVTM and ANQGSEA. The CDR3 region has the DNA TGCAGCGTTCAGGACATGGACAATGAGCAGTTCTTC. This encodes CSVQDMDNEQFF.

This clone appeared once. The J gene is TRBJ1-1, the V gene TRBV9; possibly TRBD1 for D (5 bases). Deletions cut 6 bases from V and 6 bases from J, with 12 bases between. This CDR3 comprises 12 residues. Germline lookup yields CDR1 SGDLS and CDR2 YYNGEE. CDR3 nucleotides: TGTGCCAGCATCAAACGGGGGTCTGAAGCTTTCTTT. It codes for CASIKRGSEAFF.

This clone was seen a few times. The chain employs TRBV7-9 and TRBJ2-3, with D unresolved. V lost 7 bases and J lost 0, with 11 bases in between. The CDR3 is 14 residues long. Germline V gives CDR1 SEHNR, CDR2 FQNEAQ (reference sequence). The CDR3 coding sequence is TGTGCCAGCAACTCCGACTTTAGCACAGATACGCAGTATTTT. It is translated as CASNSDFSTDTQYF.

The chain uses TRBV25-1 and TRBJ2-7; D perhaps matches TRBD2 (5 bases). Germline V gives CDR1 MGHDK, CDR2 SYGVNS. The CDR3 sequence is 15 residues long. Deletions cut 3 bases from V and 3 bases from J, with 15 bases between. The CDR3, as DNA: TGTGCCAGCAGTGAGACTAAACGGGGTCGCTACGAGCAGTACTTC. It encodes CASSETKRGRYEQYF.

The J gene is TRBJ1-3, the V gene TRBV29-1, with D unresolved. V lost 6 bases and J lost 0, with 3 bases in between. CDR3 length equals 11 residues. Germline lookup yields CDR1 SQVTM and CDR2 ANQGSEA. As DNA, the CDR3 is TGCAGCGTCGTCTCTGGAAACACCATATATTTT. Translated: CSVVSGNTIYF.

This clone was counted a few times. The chain joins TRBV5-4 to TRBJ2-7; 7 bases are a match to TRBD1. The germline gives CDR1 SGHNT, CDR2 YYREEE (reference sequence). V lost 2 bases and J lost 0; bases outside the gene matches: 11. The CDR3 totals 17 residues. CDR3 sequence: CASSFLPGQRSSYEQYF. The CDR3 nucleotides read TGTGCCAGCAGCTTTCTTCCGGGACAGAGGAGCTCCTACGAGCAGTACTTC.

This clone was observed a handful of times. This chain uses TRBV4-3 with TRBJ1-2; D may be TRBD1 (5 bases). Trimming took 4 bases from V and 4 from J, leaving 13 bases between them. The CDR3 is made up of 14 amino acids. CDR1 is LGHNA and CDR2 is YSLEER in the germline V gene. CDR3 DNA: TGCGCCAGCAGCCGGGGCGGAGATTTCTATGGCTACACCTTC. Encoded protein: CASSRGGDFYGYTF.

This clone was counted once. The rearrangement uses TRBV7-9 and TRBJ2-7, with 9 bases identical to TRBD1. This CDR3 region has 15 residues. V was clipped by 5 bases and J by 3 bases; unmatched bases: 8. Germline CDR1 SEHNR, CDR2 FQNEAQ (reference sequence). CDR3 nucleotides: TGTGCCAGCAGCATCACCGGGACAGGGATCTACGAGCAGTACTTC. Protein sequence: CASSITGTGIYEQYF.

This clone was detected a few times. At one of its ends the junction is not consistent with the germline gene, which may arise from a read error. The chain combines TRBV7-2 with TRBJ1-2; maybe TRBD1 (6 bases). This CDR3 contains 15 residues. Germline V gene sequence: CDR1 SGHTA, CDR2 FQGNSA. The CDR3 reads CASSLVGQTNHGYTF. In nucleotides, the CDR3 is TGTGCCAGCAGCTTAGTCGGACAGACTAACCATGGCTACACCTTC.